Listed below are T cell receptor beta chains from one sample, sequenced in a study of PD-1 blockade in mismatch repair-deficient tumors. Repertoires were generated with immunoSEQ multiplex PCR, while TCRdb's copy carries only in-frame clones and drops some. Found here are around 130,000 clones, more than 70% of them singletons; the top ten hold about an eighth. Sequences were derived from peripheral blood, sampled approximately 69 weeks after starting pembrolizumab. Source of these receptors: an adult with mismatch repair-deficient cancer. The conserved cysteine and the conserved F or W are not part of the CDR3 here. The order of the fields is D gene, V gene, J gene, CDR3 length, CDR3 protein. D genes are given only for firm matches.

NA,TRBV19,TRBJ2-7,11,ASSPHGSYEQY
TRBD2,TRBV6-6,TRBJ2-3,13,ASSYLRTSKDTQY
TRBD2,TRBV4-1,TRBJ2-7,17,ASSQVGRLAGGFSYEQY
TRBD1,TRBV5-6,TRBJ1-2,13,ASSLVGTGDYGYT
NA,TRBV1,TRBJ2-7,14,TLPVGGDRFPYEQY
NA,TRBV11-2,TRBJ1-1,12,ASSLAQKGTEAF
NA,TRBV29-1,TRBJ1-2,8,SVDIGGYT
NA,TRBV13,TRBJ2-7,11,ASSPGRAYEQY
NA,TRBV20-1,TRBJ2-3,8,SARDDRDY
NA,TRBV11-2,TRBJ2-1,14,ASSLEGRSSYNEQF
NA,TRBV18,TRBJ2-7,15,ASSPLGRPGATYEQY
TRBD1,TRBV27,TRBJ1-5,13,ASSLQQGRNQPQH
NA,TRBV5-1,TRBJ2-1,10,ASSPGSGEQF
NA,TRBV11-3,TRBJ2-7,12,ASSFFGGNYEQY
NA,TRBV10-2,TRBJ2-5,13,ASSEPGTLQETQY
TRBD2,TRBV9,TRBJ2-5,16,ASSVHALGGLAGPTQY
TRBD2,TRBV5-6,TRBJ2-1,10,ASSPSGSEQF
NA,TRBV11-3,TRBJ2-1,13,ASSLGDSPNNEQF
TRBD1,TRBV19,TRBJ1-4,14,ASSADRGTANEKLF
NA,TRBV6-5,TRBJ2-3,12,ASSYSISTDTQY
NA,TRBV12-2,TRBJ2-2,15,ASRSMKGVLKRGELF
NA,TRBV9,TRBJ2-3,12,ASSVGGPVDTQY
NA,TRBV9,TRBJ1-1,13,ASSVGGSMNTEAF
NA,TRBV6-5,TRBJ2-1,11,ASSYGEGEEQF
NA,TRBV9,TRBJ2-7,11,ASSVGLVPEQY
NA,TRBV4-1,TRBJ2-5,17,ASSQDTPLGTTIEETQY
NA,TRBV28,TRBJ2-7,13,ASSLVRRGSYEQY
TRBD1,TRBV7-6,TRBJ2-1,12,ASSLGQGANEQF
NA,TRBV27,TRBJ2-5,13,ASSTFGPARETQY
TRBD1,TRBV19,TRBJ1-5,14,ASSMGRGQGNQPQH
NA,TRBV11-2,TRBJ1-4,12,ASSLHPDGEKLF
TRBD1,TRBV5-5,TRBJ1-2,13,ASSSTEDRGQGYT
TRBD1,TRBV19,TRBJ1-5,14,ASSFRTGRDNQPQH
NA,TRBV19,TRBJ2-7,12,ASSIGSGPYEQY
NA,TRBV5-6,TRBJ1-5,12,ASSLVGGNQPQH
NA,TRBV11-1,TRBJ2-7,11,ASSLASDYEQY
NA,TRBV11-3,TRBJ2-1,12,ASSFWDSHNEQF
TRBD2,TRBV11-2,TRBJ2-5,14,ASSPQLAGSQETQY
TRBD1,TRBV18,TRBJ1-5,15,ASSLTSGGDSNQPQH
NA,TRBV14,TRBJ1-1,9,ASSWGTEAF
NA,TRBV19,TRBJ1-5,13,ASSIASSRNQPQH
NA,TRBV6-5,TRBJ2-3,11,ASTLVGTDTQY
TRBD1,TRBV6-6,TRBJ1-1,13,ASSSTTGLHTEAF
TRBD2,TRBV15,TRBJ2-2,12,ATSMRGYTGELF
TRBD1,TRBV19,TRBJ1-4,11,ASRDTGVEKLF
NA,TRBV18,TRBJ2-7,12,ASSPPATTYEQY
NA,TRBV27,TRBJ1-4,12,ASSYGGGSEKLF
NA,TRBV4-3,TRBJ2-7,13,ASSRGSGDPYEQY
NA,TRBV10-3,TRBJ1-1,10,AIREGFTEAF
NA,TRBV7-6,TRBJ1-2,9,ASSNGFFYT
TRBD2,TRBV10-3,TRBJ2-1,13,AISVRAGGVDEQF
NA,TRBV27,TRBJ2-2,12,ASGLNLLTGELF
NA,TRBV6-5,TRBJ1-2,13,ASSHSVGERVGYT
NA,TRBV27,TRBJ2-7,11,ASSLGSNYEQY
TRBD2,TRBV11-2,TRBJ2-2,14,ASSLGLASYTGELF
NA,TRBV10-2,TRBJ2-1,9,ASSETGEQF
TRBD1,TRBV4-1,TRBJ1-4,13,ASSQYDRGNEKLF
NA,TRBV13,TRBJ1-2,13,ASSVNGGKNYGYT